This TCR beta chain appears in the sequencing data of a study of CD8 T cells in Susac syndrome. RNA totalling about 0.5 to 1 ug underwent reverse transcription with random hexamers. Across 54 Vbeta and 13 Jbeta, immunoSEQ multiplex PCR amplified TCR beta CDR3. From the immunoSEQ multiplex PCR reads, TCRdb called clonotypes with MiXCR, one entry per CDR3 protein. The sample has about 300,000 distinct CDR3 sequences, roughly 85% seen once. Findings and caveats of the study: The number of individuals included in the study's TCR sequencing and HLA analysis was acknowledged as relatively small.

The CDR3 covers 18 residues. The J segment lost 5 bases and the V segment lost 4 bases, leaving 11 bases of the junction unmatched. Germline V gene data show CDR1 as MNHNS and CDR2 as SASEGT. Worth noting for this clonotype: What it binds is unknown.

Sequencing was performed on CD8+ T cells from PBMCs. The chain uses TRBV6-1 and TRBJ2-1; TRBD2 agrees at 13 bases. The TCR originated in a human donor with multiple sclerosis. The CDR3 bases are TGTGCCAGCAGTGGGACTAGCGGGAGAGTGAAAGGGGACAATGAGCAGTTCTTC. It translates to CASSGTSGRVKGDNEQFF.